This T cell receptor (beta chain) derives from a study of blood T cell repertoires in COVID-19. Across the whole study: T cells, B-cell-depleted T cells, or PBMCs supplied cDNA or gDNA.

Recruits, aged roughly 18 to 95 years, lived in 24 US areas. As processed by the authors: Counts of nucleated cells, estimated from reference gene primer amplification, were obtained. Using immunoSEQ multiplex PCR, the repertoire was profiled, and TCRdb retains in-frame clones only, with some absent. That table furnishes V, J and clone size, whereas the DNA furnished D and trimming. The profile shows a few hundred thousand clones, roughly four fifths of them singletons. The V gene lost 3 bases and the J gene lost 8 bases, with 10 bases spanning the gap. The CDR3 sequence is 12 residues long. Germline CDR1 LGHDT, CDR2 YNNKEL (reference sequence).

Sequenced sample: PBMCs or T cells enriched from blood (not recorded which). This rearrangement joins TRBV3-1 (or the pseudogene TRBV3-2) to TRBJ1-1; unclear D gene. This receptor was taken from a man aged 25-40 years with acute COVID-19. The CDR3 here is CASSQTRLEAFF. DNA of the CDR3: TGTGCCAGCAGCCAGACACGTTTAGAAGCTTTCTTT.